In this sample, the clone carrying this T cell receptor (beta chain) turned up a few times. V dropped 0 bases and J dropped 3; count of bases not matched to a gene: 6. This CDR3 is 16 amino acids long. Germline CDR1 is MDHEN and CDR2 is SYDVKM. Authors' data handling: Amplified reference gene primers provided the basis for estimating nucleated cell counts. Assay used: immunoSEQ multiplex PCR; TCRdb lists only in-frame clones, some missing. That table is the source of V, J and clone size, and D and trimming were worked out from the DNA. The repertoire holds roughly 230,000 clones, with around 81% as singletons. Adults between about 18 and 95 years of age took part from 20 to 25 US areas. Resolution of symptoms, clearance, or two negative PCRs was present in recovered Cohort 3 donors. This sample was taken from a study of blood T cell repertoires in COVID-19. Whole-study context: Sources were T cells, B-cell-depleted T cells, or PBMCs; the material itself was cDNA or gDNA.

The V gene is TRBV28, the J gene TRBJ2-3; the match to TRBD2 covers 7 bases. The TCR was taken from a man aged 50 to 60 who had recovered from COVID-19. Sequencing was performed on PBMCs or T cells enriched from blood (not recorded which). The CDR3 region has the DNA TGTGCCAGCAGTTTATGGGGCAGGGAGGGGACAGATACGCAGTATTTT. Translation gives CASSLWGREGTDTQYF.